This record covers a single T cell receptor (beta chain). This sample is part of a study of shared clonotypes between healthy human individuals. Naive CD8 cells lacked CD45RO, underwent positive selection for CCR7 and left out terminally differentiated effector memory CD45RA+ cells. Assay used: immunoSEQ multiplex PCR; TCRdb lists only in-frame clones, some missing. Of hundreds of thousands of clones in the sample, approximately 95% were seen once. The CDR3 totals 14 residues. Germline V lookup: CDR1 WNHNN, CDR2 SYGVQD (reference sequence). V was trimmed by 3 bases and J by 5 bases, leaving 12 bases between them.

This rearrangement joins TRBV10-1 to TRBJ2-3; D is possibly TRBD2 (6 bases). Sequencing was performed on naive CD8+ T cells sorted from blood. This clonotype originated in a woman aged 25 to 39 in good health. The CDR3 spells CASSDSSAEDTQYF. The CDR3, as DNA: TGCGCCAGCAGTGATTCTAGCGCGGAAGATACGCAGTATTTT.